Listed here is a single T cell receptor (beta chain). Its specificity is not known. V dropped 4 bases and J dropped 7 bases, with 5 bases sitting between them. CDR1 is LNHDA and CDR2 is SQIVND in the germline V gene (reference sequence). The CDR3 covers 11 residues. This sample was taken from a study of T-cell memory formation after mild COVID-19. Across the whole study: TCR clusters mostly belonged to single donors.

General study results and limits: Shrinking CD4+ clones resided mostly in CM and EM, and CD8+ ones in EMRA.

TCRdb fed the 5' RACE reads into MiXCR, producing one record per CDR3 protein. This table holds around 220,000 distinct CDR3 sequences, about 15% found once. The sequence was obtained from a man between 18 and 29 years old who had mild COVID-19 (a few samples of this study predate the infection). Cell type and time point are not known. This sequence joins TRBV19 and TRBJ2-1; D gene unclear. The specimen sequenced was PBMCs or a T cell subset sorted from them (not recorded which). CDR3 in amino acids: CASSTRNEQFF. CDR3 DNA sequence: TGTGCCAGTAGTACCAGGAATGAGCAGTTCTTC.